This TCR beta chain was recorded in a study of blood T cells in healthy people across ages. Overall study findings and caveats: The diversity estimates, figures obtained from one million T cells, were considered underestimates. Higher diversity and more naive CD4+ cells were features of long-lived donors, compared to aged donors. No one knew whether donors had CMV, which possibly confounded expanded clonotype changes.

V lost 3 bases to trimming and J lost 3 bases; unmatched junction nucleotides: 7. Germline V lookup: CDR1 MGHRA, CDR2 YSYEKL. The CDR3 totals 16 residues. Together with a sample-barcoded 5' primer, a J-beta primer mix was included in a second PCR lasting roughly 6 to 12 cycles. In TCRdb, the 5' RACE reads were re-called with MiXCR into one record per CDR3 protein. The table includes around 820,000 distinct CDR3 sequences, approximately 25% detected once. There are a few counts of this clonotype. As yet, its antigen is unknown. These data were also reused for a study on T cells of mothers and their children.

This chain connects TRBV4-1 to TRBJ2-2, with 7 bases aligning to TRBD1. The TCR originated in a boy aged 10-17 years in good health. The sample taken for sequencing was blood. The CDR3 sequence is CASSQGTGADTGELFF. As DNA, the CDR3 is TGCGCCAGCAGCCAGGGAACAGGGGCGGACACCGGGGAGCTGTTTTTT.